Following are 26 T cell receptor beta chains from one sample sequenced in a study of blood T cell repertoires in COVID-19. Method: immunoSEQ multiplex PCR; TCRdb's copy keeps in-frame clones and lacks some. The sample has about 180,000 clones, 75% to 85% seen once. Sample: PBMCs or T cells enriched from blood (not recorded which). The receptors were gathered from a man between 50 and 59 years old who had recovered from COVID-19.

A single count supports this clone. CDR3 residues: CASSQTGDTEAFF. The CDR3 DNA reads as TGTGCCAGCAGCCAGACAGGTGACACTGAAGCTTTCTTT. The chain joins TRBV5-4 to TRBJ1-1, with D perhaps matching TRBD1 (6 bases). The CDR3 is made up of 13 amino acids. Trimming left V 4 bases short and J 3 bases short, with 10 bases between. CDR1 SGHNT and CDR2 YYREEE come from the germline V gene (reference sequence).

Note on this clone: This same CDR3 is encoded by further DNA sequences in the sample. The chain links TRBV18 to TRBJ1-1; D perhaps matches TRBD1 (5 bases). This CDR3 has 13 amino acids. Trimming left V 5 bases short and J 1 base short, with 8 bases between. CDR1 and CDR2 (germline): KGHSH, LQKENI. The CDR3 loop reads CASSSGGNTEAFF. CDR3 DNA: TGTGCCAGCTCAAGCGGGGGGAACACTGAAGCTTTCTTT.

This rearrangement joins TRBV6-5 to TRBJ1-2, with D possibly being TRBD1 (5 bases). V lost 4 bases and J lost 2, with 8 bases in between. The CDR3 consists of 13 residues. Germline V gene data show CDR1 as MNHEY and CDR2 as SVGAGI. CDR3 in DNA: TGTGCCAGCAGTTTCCAGGGCAACTATGGCTACACCTTC. Translating gives CASSFQGNYGYTF.

The V gene is TRBV6-1, the J gene TRBJ1-5; maybe TRBD1 (6 bases). Trimming took off 2 bases at V and 3 bases at J, with 11 bases between the two ends. The CDR3 totals 15 residues. Germline CDR1 reads MNHNS; CDR2 reads SASEGT. CDR3 nucleotides: TGTGCCAGCAGTGAATATGGGGGCGACAATCAGCCCCAGCATTTT. This encodes CASSEYGGDNQPQHF.

The chain is built from TRBV7-2 and TRBJ1-2; D is unresolved. CDR3 size: 12 residues. Germline V CDR1 and CDR2: SGHTA, FQGNSA. V was cut by 5 bases and J by 8 bases, with 12 bases left in between. The CDR3 region has the DNA TGTGCCAGCAGCCCCGACCGGGAAGGCTACACCTTC. Its translation: CASSPDREGYTF.

J is TRBJ2-7 and V is TRBV27, with D possibly matching TRBD2 (6 bases). Trimming took 5 bases from V and 3 from J, leaving 14 bases between them. Germline-derived CDR1 and CDR2 are MNHEY and SMNVEV (reference sequence). This CDR3 has 14 amino acids. The CDR3 DNA follows: TGTGCCAGCAGTGGAGGGTTAAGGTTCTACGAGCAGTACTTC. Amino acids: CASSGGLRFYEQYF.

The chain is built from TRBV29-1 and TRBJ1-4, with D possibly being TRBD1 (5 bases). The CDR3 runs to 13 residues. The V and J ends lost 6 bases and 4 bases respectively, with 12 bases between them. Germline V gene sequence: CDR1 SQVTM, CDR2 ANQGSEA. The CDR3 DNA follows: TGCAGCGTACCGGGGGGGATTAATGAAAAACTGTTTTTT. Its translation: CSVPGGINEKLFF.

The V and J genes are TRBV24-1 and TRBJ2-1, with TRBD2 matching 9 bases. The J segment lost 7 bases and the V segment lost 3 bases, leaving 9 bases of the junction unmatched. Germline CDR1 reads KGHDR; CDR2 reads SFDVKD. This CDR3 is built from 16 residues. The CDR3 reads CATSDPSGGSANEQFF. Written as DNA, the CDR3 is TGTGCCACCAGTGATCCCAGCGGGGGGTCGGCTAATGAGCAGTTCTTC.

V and J are TRBV6-5 and TRBJ1-1; D ambiguous. CDR1 and CDR2 from the germline V gene are MNHEY and SVGAGI. V gave up 6 bases and J gave up 1 base, with 9 bases separating them. The length of the CDR3 is 13 residues. CDR3 sequence (DNA): TGTGCCAGCAGCTTAACAGCGAACACTGAAGCTTTCTTT. Amino acid sequence: CASSLTANTEAFF.

The chain joins TRBV5-1 to TRBJ1-2, with 11 bases identical to TRBD1. Germline CDR1 is SGHRS and CDR2 is YFSETQ. This CDR3 spans 14 amino acids. Trimming took 7 bases from V and 7 from J; bases not matched to a gene: 9. The CDR3 nucleotides are TGCGCCAGCTCCGAAGGGGACAGGGGGTTTGGCTACACCTTC. Translation gives CASSEGDRGFGYTF.

This rearrangement joins TRBV30 to TRBJ1-2; 7 bases agree with TRBD1. The germline gives CDR1 GTSNPN, CDR2 SVGIG (reference sequence). This CDR3 comprises 13 residues. Trimming at V came to 3 bases and at J to 5 bases, leaving 6 bases not matched to a gene. CDR3 coding DNA: TGTGCCTGGAGCGCGGGACAGTATTATGGCTACACCTTC. It translates to CAWSAGQYYGYTF.

The chain recombines TRBV9 with TRBJ1-5, with D tentatively TRBD1 (6 bases). Trimming stripped 10 bases from V and 1 base from J, with 18 bases between. Germline loops: CDR1 SGDLS, CDR2 YYNGEE. The length of the CDR3 is 15 residues. CDR3 region: CARGGGGGSNQPQHF. CDR3 in DNA: TGTGCCCGCGGCGGGGGGGGCGGGAGCAATCAGCCCCAGCATTTT.

This sequence joins TRBV29-1 and TRBJ1-2; no clear D gene. Germline V gene lookup returns CDR1 SQVTM and CDR2 ANQGSEA. V dropped 7 bases and J dropped 6 bases, with 12 bases sitting between them. There are 11 residues in the CDR3. As DNA, the CDR3 is TGCAGCGCCCGCCGCCAGAATGGCTACACCTTC. The encoded protein is CSARRQNGYTF.

The genes are TRBV10-1 and TRBJ2-7; 10 bases line up with TRBD1. Germline V gene lookup returns CDR1 WNHNN and CDR2 SYGVQD (reference sequence). After removal of 0 bases from V and 6 bases from J, the junction contained 5 bases not matched to a gene. CDR3 size: 15 residues. In DNA form, the CDR3 reads TGCGCCAGCAGTGAGTCCGGGACAGGGGACACCGAGCAGTACTTC. Translated, it gives CASSESGTGDTEQYF.

The rearrangement uses TRBV6-2 or TRBV6-3 and TRBJ1-5, with 9 bases aligning to TRBD1. The CDR3 spans 14 residues. Trimming took 2 bases from V and 9 from J; bases not matched to a gene: 5. The germline CDR1 and CDR2 sequences are MNHEY and SVGEGT. The CDR3 DNA is TGTGCCAGCAGTTACGACAGGGGGGGGCGGCCCCAGCATTTT. It is translated as CASSYDRGGRPQHF.

This clone was observed a single time. This CDR3 is CASSGGGTLVLNEQFF. CDR3 coding DNA: TGTGCCAGCAGCGGGGGGGGGACTTTAGTCCTTAATGAGCAGTTCTTC. V and J are TRBV5-4 and TRBJ2-1; 7 nucleotides agree with TRBD2. The CDR3 loop spans 16 amino acids. The germline V gene encodes CDR1 SGHNT and CDR2 YYREEE (reference sequence). Trimming at V came to 4 bases and at J to 7 bases, leaving 14 bases not matched to a gene.

This chain connects TRBV5-4 to TRBJ1-6, with TRBD1 matching over 7 bases. The ends lost 0 bases at V and 10 bases at J; junction bases unmatched: 4. This CDR3 has 14 residues. Germline V gene lookup returns CDR1 SGHNT and CDR2 YYREEE (reference sequence). The CDR3 nucleotides read TGTGCCAGCAGCTTGGAGGGGACAGAGTCACCCCTCCACTTT. Its translation is CASSLEGTESPLHF.

The chain recombines TRBV6-5 with TRBJ1-1, with TRBD1 matching over 7 bases. The germline CDR1 and CDR2 sequences are MNHEY and SVGAGI. This CDR3 is 16 amino acids long. V lost 2 bases to trimming and J lost 1 base; unmatched junction nucleotides: 7. DNA for the CDR3: TGTGCCAGCAGTTACCTCTCGACAGGGAGGAACACTGAAGCTTTCTTT. Translating it yields CASSYLSTGRNTEAFF.

The DNA for the CDR3 is TGTGCCACCCGAGCGGCCGAGGCAAAGGGCTACACCTTC. This translates into CATRAAEAKGYTF. The V and J genes are TRBV10-3 and TRBJ1-2, with unresolved D. This CDR3 contains 13 residues. Between the trimmed V and J ends, which lost 10 bases and 8 bases, there was a span of 20 bases. Looked up from germline, CDR1 is ENHRY and CDR2 is SYGVKD.

This chain uses TRBV27 with TRBJ1-6, with 7 bases fitting TRBD1. Germline V gene data show CDR1 as MNHEY and CDR2 as SMNVEV (reference sequence). After removal of 4 bases from V and 10 bases from J, the junction contained 13 bases not matched to a gene. CDR3 length equals 16 residues. The CDR3 DNA sequence: TGTGCCAGCAGTTCCCTCTTACAGGGGAGGAGGTCACCCCTCCACTTT. It encodes CASSSLLQGRRSPLHF.

The J gene is TRBJ1-3, the V gene TRBV6-1; no definite D call. V was trimmed by 3 bases and J by 2 bases, leaving 14 bases between them. The CDR3 sequence is 16 residues long. Looked up from germline, CDR1 is MNHNS and CDR2 is SASEGT. The CDR3 sequence is CASSDTARRAGNTIYF. The CDR3 DNA follows: TGTGCCAGCAGTGACACTGCCAGGAGGGCTGGAAACACCATATATTTT.

The rearrangement joins TRBV28 to TRBJ2-7; D is possibly TRBD2 (5 bases). The CDR3 has 12 residues. V lost 2 bases to trimming and J lost 8 bases, with 10 bases between them. Germline values: CDR1 MDHEN, CDR2 SYDVKM. CDR3 amino acids: CASSLPGSKQYF. CDR3 in DNA: TGTGCCAGCAGTTTACCGGGGTCGAAGCAGTACTTC.

This chain joins TRBV20-1 and TRBJ2-5, with TRBD1 as a possible D gene (6 bases). V lost 4 bases to trimming and J lost 5 bases, with 8 bases between them. The germline V gene encodes CDR1 DFQATT and CDR2 SNEGSKA (reference sequence). The CDR3 runs to 11 residues. CDR3 bases: TGCAGTGCTAATAGGGGGGAGACCCAGTACTTC. Translation: CSANRGETQYF.

The rearrangement joins TRBV5-1 to TRBJ1-1; no firm D call. The V end lost 4 bases, the J end lost 4 bases, and 11 bases lay between the germline ends. Germline V lookup: CDR1 SGHRS, CDR2 YFSETQ. This CDR3 region has 13 residues. The CDR3 protein is CASSPVPSTEAFF. The CDR3 nucleotides are TGCGCCAGCAGCCCGGTCCCAAGCACTGAAGCTTTCTTT.

This sequence joins TRBV18 and TRBJ2-5; 8 bases line up with TRBD1. J gave up 5 bases and V 2 bases, and 7 bases lay outside the gene matches. The CDR3 runs to 15 residues. Germline V gene sequence: CDR1 KGHSH, CDR2 LQKENI. The DNA of the CDR3 is TGTGCCAGCTCACCAGGGACAGGTTCTCGGGAGACCCAGTACTTC. It is translated as CASSPGTGSRETQYF.

The rearrangement uses TRBV5-1 and TRBJ1-4, with 10 bases that match TRBD1. Unmatched junction bases numbered 9, after V lost 3 bases and J lost 4 bases. The V gene's germline CDR1 is SGHRS and CDR2 YFSETQ. This CDR3 has 17 residues. CDR3 loop: CASSSSRDRGGNEKLFF. DNA for the CDR3: TGCGCCAGCAGCTCGTCCCGGGACAGGGGAGGTAATGAAAAACTGTTTTTT.